The text below deals with one TCR beta chain. This specimen comes from a study of blood T cell repertoires in COVID-19. Authors' methods: Scientists estimated how many nucleated cells there were by amplifying reference gene primers. The method was immunoSEQ multiplex PCR; TCRdb's version includes in-frame clones alone and lacks a portion of them. V and J calls and clone size are given by that table; D and trimming were obtained from the DNA. The sample contains under 300,000 clones, about 83% of which appear only once. The CDR3 has 12 residues. CDR1 and CDR2 (germline): SEHNR, FQNEAQ (reference sequence). Germline trimming cut 5 bases from V and 6 bases from J; bases unmatched to any gene: 3.

This sequence was found in a woman aged 45-65 years who had recovered from COVID-19. The chain is built from TRBV7-9 and TRBJ2-7; 8 bases are shared with TRBD1. The material sequenced was peripheral blood. The CDR3 sequence is CASSQQGGEQYF. CDR3 nucleotide sequence: TGTGCCAGCAGCCAACAGGGGGGCGAGCAGTACTTC. The variable domain in full, with the rest retrieved from reference TRBV7-9 and TRBJ2-7, is DTGVSQNPRHKITKRGQNVTFRCDPISEHNRLYWYRQTLGQGPEFLTYFQNEAQLEKSRLLSDRFSAERPKGSFSTLEIQRTEQGDSAMYLCASSQQGGEQYFGPGTRLTVT.